This TCR beta chain is drawn from a study of PD-L1 blockade in urothelial cancer. Overall study: Blood samples contained a median about 150,000 T cells.

The data were produced by immunoSEQ multiplex PCR, yet TCRdb's version contains in-frame clones alone and is incomplete. There are 33,000 or so clones in the sample; more than 65% occur only once, and approximately 3.5% lies in the top ten. This clone was seen more than once but under ten times. CDR3 size: 16 residues. CDR1 and CDR2 (germline): LGHNA, YSLEER. V was shortened by 0 bases and J by 2 bases, with 13 bases between the two germline ends. Pretreatment sampling and on-treatment sampling together yielded between 1 and 8 samples for each patient. The source material was PBMCs, sampled around atezolizumab (anti-PD-L1) treatment. The chain combines TRBV4-3 with TRBJ1-2; D gene ambiguous. This sequence originates from a man between 65 and 85 years old with urothelial cancer. CDR3 protein: CASSQEGEGGNYGYTF. For the CDR3, the DNA is TGCGCCAGCAGCCAAGAGGGTGAGGGAGGAAACTATGGCTACACCTTC.